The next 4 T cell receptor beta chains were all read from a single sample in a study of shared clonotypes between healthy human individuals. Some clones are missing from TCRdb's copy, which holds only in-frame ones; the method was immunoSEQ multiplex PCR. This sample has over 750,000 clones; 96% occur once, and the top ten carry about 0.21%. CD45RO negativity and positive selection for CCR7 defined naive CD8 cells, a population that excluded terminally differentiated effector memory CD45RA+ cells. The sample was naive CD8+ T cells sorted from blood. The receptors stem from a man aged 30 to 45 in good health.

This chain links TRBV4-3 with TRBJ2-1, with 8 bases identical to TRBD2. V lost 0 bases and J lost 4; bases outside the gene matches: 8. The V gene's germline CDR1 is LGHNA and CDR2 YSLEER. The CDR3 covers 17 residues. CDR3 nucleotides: TGCGCCAGCAGCCAAGATAGGGAAGCGGGAGTATACAATGAGCAGTTCTTC. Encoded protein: CASSQDREAGVYNEQFF.

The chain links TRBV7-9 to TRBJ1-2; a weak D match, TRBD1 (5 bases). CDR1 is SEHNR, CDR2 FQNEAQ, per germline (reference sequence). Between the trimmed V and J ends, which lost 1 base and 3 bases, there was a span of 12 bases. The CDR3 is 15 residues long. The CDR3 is CASSLGQMLHYGYTF. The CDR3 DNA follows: TGTGCCAGCAGCTTAGGACAGATGCTTCACTATGGCTACACCTTC.

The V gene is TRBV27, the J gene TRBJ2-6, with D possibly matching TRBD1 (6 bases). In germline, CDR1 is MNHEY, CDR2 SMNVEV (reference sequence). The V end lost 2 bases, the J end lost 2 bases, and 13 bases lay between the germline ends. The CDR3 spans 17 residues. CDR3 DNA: TGTGCCAGCAGTTTACTCCTCACAGGGACTGGGGCCAACGTCCTGACTTTC. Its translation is CASSLLLTGTGANVLTF.

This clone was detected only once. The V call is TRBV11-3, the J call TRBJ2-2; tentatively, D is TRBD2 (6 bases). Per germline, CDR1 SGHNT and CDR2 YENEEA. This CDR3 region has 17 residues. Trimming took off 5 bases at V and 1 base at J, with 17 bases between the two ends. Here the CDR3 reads CASSHAGLGLNTGELFF. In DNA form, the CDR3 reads TGTGCCAGCAGCCACGCGGGGCTTGGCTTGAACACCGGGGAGCTGTTTTTT.